This T cell receptor beta chain originates from a study of blood T cell repertoires in COVID-19. The authors' processing: Reference gene primers were amplified, and this amplification served to estimate nucleated cell counts. Sequenced by immunoSEQ multiplex PCR; TCRdb stores in-frame clones only, minus some. The DNA was the basis for D and trimming; V, J and clone size are from that table. The sample yields about 120,000 clones, 90% seen once. Germline V gene data show CDR1 as SGHDT and CDR2 as YYEEEE. The CDR3 spans 14 residues. V lost 4 bases and J lost 7, with 17 bases in between. The receptor was derived from a middle-aged man with active COVID-19. J is TRBJ2-5 and V is TRBV5-6, with D tentatively TRBD1 (6 bases). The sequenced sample was peripheral blood. The CDR3 sequence: CASSPMTGTLTQYF. CDR3 DNA: TGTGCCAGCAGCCCGATGACGGGGACACTGACCCAGTACTTC.